This is a list of T cell receptor beta chains from one sample in a study of T cells in Graves' hyperthyroidism and ophthalmopathy. TCRdb called the multiplex PCR reads again in MiXCR, with one record for every CDR3 protein. The sample holds approximately 400,000 distinct CDR3 sequences, 18% seen once. Input material: blood. These receptors all come from a man aged 18 to 30 with Graves' ophthalmopathy. CDR3s include the opening cysteine and the closing phenylalanine or tryptophan. A D gene is named only where the DNA matches it firmly. The size of a clone is reported for some rows only, either as once, few or many, or as a class for expanded clones.

clone size: many; D gene: -; J gene: TRBJ1-6; V gene: TRBV5-1; CDR3 protein: CASSLERGANSPLHF; CDR3 DNA: TGCGCCAGCAGCTTAGAGAGGGGCGCAAATTCACCCCTCCACTTT
clone size: many; D gene: -; J gene: TRBJ2-7; V gene: TRBV5-8; CDR3 protein: CASSHYRDTVSAYEQYF; CDR3 DNA: TGTGCCAGCAGCCACTACCGGGACACCGTTTCAGCCTACGAGCAGTACTTC
clone size: many; D gene: TRBD1; J gene: TRBJ2-3; V gene: TRBV2; CDR3 protein: CAARQDRGITDTQYF; CDR3 DNA: TGTGCCGCCCGCCAGGACAGGGGAATCACAGATACGCAGTATTTT
clone size: -; D gene: -; J gene: TRBJ2-2; V gene: TRBV12-3/TRBV12-4; CDR3 protein: CASSPTVTGELFF; CDR3 DNA: TGTGCCAGCAGTCCGACGGTCACCGGGGAGCTGTTTTTT
clone size: once; D gene: TRBD1; J gene: TRBJ1-4; V gene: TRBV6-2/TRBV6-3; CDR3 protein: CASSYRTGGAWVRMEKLFF; CDR3 DNA: TGTGCCAGCAGTTACCGGACAGGGGGCGCGTGGGTCAGAATGGAAAAACTGTTTTTT
clone size: -; D gene: TRBD1; J gene: TRBJ1-3; V gene: TRBV18; CDR3 protein: CASSPPGQSIYF; CDR3 DNA: TGTGCCAGCTCACCACCGGGACAGAGCATATATTTT
clone size: few; D gene: TRBD2; J gene: TRBJ2-3; V gene: TRBV7-3; CDR3 protein: CASSLWGAGGTDTQYF; CDR3 DNA: TGTGCCAGCAGCTTATGGGGAGCGGGGGGGACAGATACGCAGTATTTT
clone size: many; D gene: -; J gene: TRBJ1-1; V gene: TRBV3-1; CDR3 protein: CASSQAQGTEAFF; CDR3 DNA: TGTGCCAGCAGTCAGGCGCAGGGAACTGAAGCTTTCTTT
clone size: few; D gene: -; J gene: TRBJ2-7; V gene: TRBV6-1; CDR3 protein: CASEGVGSYEQYF; CDR3 DNA: TGTGCCAGCGAAGGAGTCGGCTCCTACGAGCAGTACTTC
clone size: few; D gene: -; J gene: TRBJ1-2; V gene: TRBV4-1; CDR3 protein: CASSQGGYPNYGYTF; CDR3 DNA: TGCGCCAGCAGCCAAGGGGGGTATCCTAACTATGGCTACACCTTC
clone size: many; D gene: -; J gene: TRBJ1-1; V gene: TRBV28; CDR3 protein: CASSLSPGWDTEAFF; CDR3 DNA: TGTGCCAGCAGTTTAAGTCCGGGATGGGACACTGAAGCTTTCTTT
clone size: many; D gene: -; J gene: TRBJ1-1; V gene: TRBV6-6; CDR3 protein: CASSYVSTEAFF; CDR3 DNA: TGTGCCAGCAGTTACGTCAGCACTGAAGCTTTCTTT
clone size: -; D gene: -; J gene: TRBJ2-1; V gene: TRBV10-1; CDR3 protein: CASSGGEFSYNEQFF; CDR3 DNA: TGCGCCAGCAGTGGGGGGGAATTCTCCTACAATGAGCAGTTCTTC
clone size: few; D gene: -; J gene: TRBJ2-6; V gene: TRBV29-1; CDR3 protein: CSVYPDTSGANVLTF; CDR3 DNA: TGCAGCGTTTATCCTGACACCTCTGGGGCCAACGTCCTGACTTTC
clone size: many; D gene: TRBD2; J gene: TRBJ2-7; V gene: TRBV11-2; CDR3 protein: CASSGGLAGVNEQYF; CDR3 DNA: TGTGCCAGCAGCGGAGGACTAGCGGGGGTTAACGAGCAGTACTTC
clone size: many; D gene: -; J gene: TRBJ1-5; V gene: TRBV6-1; CDR3 protein: CAARFREISNQPQHF; CDR3 DNA: TGTGCCGCTCGATTCCGGGAAATTAGCAATCAGCCCCAGCATTTT
clone size: -; D gene: TRBD2; J gene: TRBJ2-5; V gene: TRBV28; CDR3 protein: CASSRPGGGARQETQYF; CDR3 DNA: TGTGCCAGCAGTCGCCCGGGAGGCGGAGCACGGCAAGAGACCCAGTACTTC
clone size: many; D gene: -; J gene: TRBJ2-7; V gene: TRBV11-2; CDR3 protein: CASSLVYGDEQYF; CDR3 DNA: TGTGCCAGCAGCTTAGTATACGGGGACGAGCAGTACTTC
clone size: many; D gene: -; J gene: TRBJ2-3; V gene: TRBV12-3/TRBV12-4; CDR3 protein: CASSLGVPGDTQYF; CDR3 DNA: TGTGCCAGCAGTTTAGGCGTTCCCGGGGATACGCAGTATTTT
clone size: many; D gene: TRBD1; J gene: TRBJ1-5; V gene: TRBV20-1; CDR3 protein: CSARDRTGNQPQHF; CDR3 DNA: TGCAGTGCTAGAGATCGGACAGGGAATCAGCCCCAGCATTTT
clone size: -; D gene: TRBD1; J gene: TRBJ2-7; V gene: TRBV27; CDR3 protein: CASSWQGAYEQYF; CDR3 DNA: TGTGCCAGCAGTTGGCAGGGGGCCTACGAGCAGTACTTC
clone size: -; D gene: -; J gene: TRBJ1-4; V gene: TRBV5-1; CDR3 protein: CASSPGLHTTNEKLFF; CDR3 DNA: TGCGCCAGCAGCCCGGGACTCCACACAACTAATGAAAAACTGTTTTTT
clone size: few; D gene: -; J gene: TRBJ2-1; V gene: TRBV6-1; CDR3 protein: CASSEVGSPDEQFF; CDR3 DNA: TGTGCCAGCAGTGAAGTGGGCAGCCCCGATGAGCAGTTCTTC
clone size: many; D gene: TRBD1; J gene: TRBJ2-1; V gene: TRBV11-1; CDR3 protein: CASTERRTGGNEQFF; CDR3 DNA: TGTGCCAGCACCGAGAGGCGGACAGGGGGTAATGAGCAGTTCTTC